The next 16 T cell receptor beta chains were all read from a single sample in a study of OX40 agonist ivuxolimab in advanced cancers. Clones were sequenced by immunoSEQ multiplex PCR, and TCRdb holds only the in-frame ones, with some missing. Among around 80,000 clones, approximately 80% were seen once, and the ten largest hold 0.35% to 0.5%. The sequenced sample was CD4+ or CD8+ T cells sorted from blood, obtained in a trial of the OX40 agonist ivuxolimab. The receptors were gathered from an adult with an advanced solid tumor such as melanoma, head and neck, liver or kidney cancer.

V and J are TRBV19 and TRBJ1-6; D gene unclear. Trimming removed 3 bases at V and 9 bases at J, with 6 bases between. The CDR3 sequence is 12 residues long. The germline gives CDR1 LNHDA, CDR2 SQIVND (reference sequence). Here the CDR3 reads CASSIQGSPLHF. CDR3 coding DNA: TGTGCCAGTAGTATTCAAGGTTCACCCCTCCACTTT.

This CDR3 is CASSKGGGTEAFF. In DNA form, the CDR3 reads TGCGCCAGCAGCAAAGGAGGGGGCACTGAAGCTTTCTTT. J is TRBJ1-1 and V is TRBV5-1, with a tentative D call TRBD1 (6 bases). V shed 4 bases and J shed 4 bases, with 11 bases lying between them. CDR1 SGHRS and CDR2 YFSETQ come from the germline V gene. The CDR3 spans 13 residues. The whole variable domain, remainder taken from reference TRBV5-1 and TRBJ1-1, is KAGVTQTPRYLIKTRGQQVTLSCSPISGHRSVSWYQQTPGQGLQFLFEYFSETQRNKGNFPGRFSGRQFSNSRSEMNVSTLELGDSALYLCASSKGGGTEAFFGQGTRLTVV.

This clone was seen once. The CDR3 DNA reads TGTGCCATCAGTGAGTCGGGGGACAGGGGTGCCCAGCCCCAGCATTTT. Residues: CAISESGDRGAQPQHF. V gene TRBV10-3 combines with J gene TRBJ1-5, with 10 bases fitting TRBD1. This CDR3 has 16 amino acids. The V segment lost 0 bases and the J segment 7 bases; nucleotides outside the gene matches: 6. Germline V CDR1 and CDR2: ENHRY, SYGVKD.

The chain joins TRBV11-2 to TRBJ2-3, with D possibly TRBD2 on 5 matching bases. Germline V gene sequence: CDR1 SGHAT, CDR2 FQNNGV. The CDR3 is 13 residues long. V was pared by 4 bases and J by 6 bases, with 11 bases between. This CDR3 is CASSSRVGDTQYF. The CDR3 nucleotides read TGTGCCAGCAGCTCGCGGGTCGGGGATACGCAGTATTTT.

This clone has a single count. In DNA, the CDR3 is TGTGCTAGTGGTCTGGGCACAGGGGGCGGACACAATGAGCAGTTCTTC. Its protein is CASGLGTGGGHNEQFF. This sequence joins TRBV12-5 and TRBJ2-1; 9 bases are shared with TRBD1. Trimming cost V 5 bases and J 5 bases; bases outside gene matches: 10. Germline V gives CDR1 LGHNT, CDR2 FRNRAP. The CDR3 spans 16 residues.

The CDR3 loop is CASSLGVGPGARNEQFF. CDR3 nucleotides: TGTGCCAGCAGTCTGGGGGTAGGGCCAGGGGCTAGGAATGAGCAGTTCTTC. The chain couples TRBV28 to TRBJ2-1; possibly TRBD1 for D (6 bases). The CDR3 extends over 17 amino acids. Germline CDR1 and CDR2: MDHEN and SYDVKM. Between the trimmed V and J ends, which lost 5 bases and 7 bases, there was a span of 24 bases.

The CDR3 is CAWRSGTAYKPNTEAFF. As DNA, the CDR3 is TGTGCCTGGAGGTCTGGGACAGCGTACAAACCAAACACTGAAGCTTTCTTT. V and J are TRBV30 and TRBJ1-1; 7 nucleotides align to TRBD1. Germline V gene lookup returns CDR1 GTSNPN and CDR2 SVGIG (reference sequence). V shed 3 bases and J 2 bases; nucleotides not matched to a gene: 15. The CDR3 is 17 amino acids. Together with reference TRBV30 and TRBJ1-1, the CDR3 gives the full variable domain: SQTIHQWPATLVQPVGSPLSLECTVEGTSNPNLYWYRQAAGRGLQLLFYSVGIGQISSEVPQNLSASRPQDRQFILSSKKLLLSDSGFYLCAWRSGTAYKPNTEAFFGQGTRLTVV.

J is TRBJ2-5 and V is TRBV7-2, with D possibly called TRBD1 or TRBD2 (5 bases each). The CDR3 length is 14 residues. The V and J ends lost 3 bases and 5 bases respectively, with 13 bases between them. The germline V gene has CDR1 SGHTA and CDR2 FQGNSA. The DNA for the CDR3 is TGTGCCAGCAGCTTGGGGGTCCAGGCCGAGACCCAGTACTTC. Translating it yields CASSLGVQAETQYF.

This chain connects TRBV11-3 to TRBJ2-7; no reliable D call. Trimming pared 4 bases from V and 9 bases from J, leaving 13 bases between. Germline loops: CDR1 SGHNT, CDR2 YENEEA. The CDR3 sequence is 12 residues long. Here the CDR3 DNA reads TGTGCCAGCAGCTCTCCGGGTGATTGGCAGTACTTC. Translation gives CASSSPGDWQYF.

This clone appeared a few times. A junction end diverges from the germline sequence, so it may reflect a read error. The chain combines TRBV7-8 with TRBJ2-5; 10 nucleotides match TRBD2. The CDR3 has 13 amino acids. Germline CDR1 is SGHVS and CDR2 is FQNEAQ. CDR3: CASRLAGGETQYF. The DNA of the CDR3 is TGTGCCAGCAGATTAGCGGGGGGAGAGACCCAGTACTTC.

This chain connects TRBV5-1 to TRBJ1-2, with unresolved D. V was cut by 1 base and J by 4 bases, with 11 bases left in between. The CDR3 is 14 amino acids. CDR1 and CDR2 from the germline V gene are SGHRS and YFSETQ. In DNA form, the CDR3 reads TGCGCCAGCAGCTTGAGTCAGTTCGGCTATGGCTACACCTTC. As protein: CASSLSQFGYGYTF.

This sequence joins TRBV19 and TRBJ2-1; a possible D gene is TRBD2 (6 bases). CDR1 is LNHDA and CDR2 is SQIVND in the germline V gene (reference sequence). The CDR3 spans 15 residues. Trimming removed 6 bases from V and 8 bases from J, with 20 bases in between. CDR3 nucleotides: TGTGCCAGTAGCCCCGGGACTGCAGTCATTGATGAGCAGTTCTTC. Its translation: CASSPGTAVIDEQFF.

The rearrangement links TRBV7-2 to TRBJ2-5, with TRBD2 matching over 12 bases. The V gene end was trimmed by 3 bases and the J gene end by 5 bases; junction bases not matched to a gene: 4. The germline CDR1 and CDR2 sequences are SGHTA and FQGNSA. The CDR3 totals 15 residues. The CDR3 region has the DNA TGTGCCAGCAGCTTTGGACTAGCGGGACCGGAGACCCAGTACTTC. Its protein is CASSFGLAGPETQYF.

In its sample, this clone was seen a few times. The chain joins TRBV9 to TRBJ1-6; tentative D call: TRBD1 (5 bases). V was clipped by 0 bases and J by 4 bases, with 14 bases between them. The CDR3 consists of 17 residues. Germline-derived CDR1 and CDR2 are SGDLS and YYNGEE. The CDR3 nucleotides are TGTGCCAGCAGCGTAGCTCCCTCAGACAGTTATAATTCACCCCTCCACTTT. It specifies CASSVAPSDSYNSPLHF. Based on the CDR3 plus reference TRBV9 and TRBJ1-6, the full variable domain is DSGVTQTPKHLITATGQRVTLRCSPRSGDLSVYWYQQSLDQGLQFLIQYYNGEERAKGNILERFSAQQFPDLHSELNLSSLELGDSALYFCASSVAPSDSYNSPLHFGNGTRLTVT.

This clone was seen a few times. CDR3 in amino acids: CASSFLGQPQHF. The CDR3 DNA reads TGTGCCAGCAGTTTCCTGGGACAGCCCCAGCATTTT. J is TRBJ1-5 and V is TRBV28; D is ambiguous. V lost 3 bases to trimming and J lost 7 bases, with 7 bases between them. The CDR3 runs to 12 residues. In germline, CDR1 is MDHEN, CDR2 SYDVKM.

The chain is built from TRBV12-5 and TRBJ2-3; tentative D call: TRBD1 (5 bases). In germline, CDR1 is LGHNT, CDR2 FRNRAP. Trimming took off 4 bases at V and 0 bases at J, with 8 bases between the two ends. The CDR3 is made up of 14 amino acids. Written as DNA, the CDR3 is TGTGCTAGTGGTTCAGGGTGGAGCACAGATACGCAGTATTTT. Protein sequence: CASGSGWSTDTQYF.